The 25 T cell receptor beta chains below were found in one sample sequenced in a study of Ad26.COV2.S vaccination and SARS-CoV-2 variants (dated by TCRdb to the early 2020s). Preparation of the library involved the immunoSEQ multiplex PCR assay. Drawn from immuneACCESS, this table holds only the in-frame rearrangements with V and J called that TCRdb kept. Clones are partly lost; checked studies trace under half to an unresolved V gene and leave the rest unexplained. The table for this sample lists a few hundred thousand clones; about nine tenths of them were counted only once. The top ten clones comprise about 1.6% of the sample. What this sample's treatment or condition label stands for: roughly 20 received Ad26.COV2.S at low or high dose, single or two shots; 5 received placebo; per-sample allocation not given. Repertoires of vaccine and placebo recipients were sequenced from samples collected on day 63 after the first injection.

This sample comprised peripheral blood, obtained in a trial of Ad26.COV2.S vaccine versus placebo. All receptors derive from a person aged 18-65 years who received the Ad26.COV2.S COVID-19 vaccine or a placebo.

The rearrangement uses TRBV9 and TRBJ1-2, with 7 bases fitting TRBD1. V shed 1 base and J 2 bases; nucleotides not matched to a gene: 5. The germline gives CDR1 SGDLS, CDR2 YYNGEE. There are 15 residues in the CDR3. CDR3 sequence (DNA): TGTGCCAGCAGCGTAAGGACAGGCGGAAACTATGGCTACACCTTC. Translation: CASSVRTGGNYGYTF. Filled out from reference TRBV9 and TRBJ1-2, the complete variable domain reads DSGVTQTPKHLITATGQRVTLRCSPRSGDLSVYWYQQSLDQGLQFLIQYYNGEERAKGNILERFSAQQFPDLHSELNLSSLELGDSALYFCASSVRTGGNYGYTFGSGTRLTVV.

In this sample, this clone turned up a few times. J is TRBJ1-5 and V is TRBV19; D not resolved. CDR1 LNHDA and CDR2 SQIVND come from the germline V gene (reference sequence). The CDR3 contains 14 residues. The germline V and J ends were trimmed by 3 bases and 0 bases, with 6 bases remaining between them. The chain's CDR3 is CASSILYSNQPQHF. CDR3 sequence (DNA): TGTGCCAGTAGTATCCTTTATAGCAATCAGCCCCAGCATTTT.

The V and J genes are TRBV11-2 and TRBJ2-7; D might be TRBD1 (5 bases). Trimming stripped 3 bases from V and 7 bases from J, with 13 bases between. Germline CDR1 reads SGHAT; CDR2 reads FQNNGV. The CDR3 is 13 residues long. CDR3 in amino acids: CASSFNRPGEQYF. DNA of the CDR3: TGTGCCAGCAGCTTCAACAGGCCAGGGGAGCAGTACTTC.

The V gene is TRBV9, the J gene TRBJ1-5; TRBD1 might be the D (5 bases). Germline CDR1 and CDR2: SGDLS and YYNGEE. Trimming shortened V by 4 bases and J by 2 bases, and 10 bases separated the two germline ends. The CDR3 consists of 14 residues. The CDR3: CASSTDSGNQPQHF. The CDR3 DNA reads TGTGCCAGCAGCACTGACAGTGGCAATCAGCCCCAGCATTTT.

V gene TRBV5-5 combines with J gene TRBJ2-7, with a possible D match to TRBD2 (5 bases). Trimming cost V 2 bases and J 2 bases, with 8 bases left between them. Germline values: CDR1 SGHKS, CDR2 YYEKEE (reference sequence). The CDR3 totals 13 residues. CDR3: CASSFWEPYEQYF. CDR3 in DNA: TGTGCCAGCAGCTTTTGGGAGCCCTACGAGCAGTACTTC.

The CDR3 reads CASSPQKAGLNTEAFF. CDR3 coding DNA: TGTGCCAGCTCACCACAAAAGGCGGGTCTCAACACTGAAGCTTTCTTT. This chain uses TRBV18 with TRBJ1-1; the D is unclear. Germline CDR1 reads KGHSH; CDR2 reads LQKENI. Trimming stripped 1 base from V and 2 bases from J, with 14 bases between. The length of the CDR3 is 16 residues.

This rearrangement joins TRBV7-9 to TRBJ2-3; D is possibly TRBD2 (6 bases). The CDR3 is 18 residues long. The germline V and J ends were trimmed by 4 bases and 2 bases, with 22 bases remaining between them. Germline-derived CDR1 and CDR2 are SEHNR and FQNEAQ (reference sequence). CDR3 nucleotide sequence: TGTGCCAGCAGCTCCCCCAGACTAGAGTCCCTCCCCACAGATACGCAGTATTTT. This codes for CASSSPRLESLPTDTQYF. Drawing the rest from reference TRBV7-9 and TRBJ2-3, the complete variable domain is DTGVSQNPRHKITKRGQNVTFRCDPISEHNRLYWYRQTLGQGPEFLTYFQNEAQLEKSRLLSDRFSAERPKGSFSTLEIQRTEQGDSAMYLCASSSPRLESLPTDTQYFGPGTRLTVL.

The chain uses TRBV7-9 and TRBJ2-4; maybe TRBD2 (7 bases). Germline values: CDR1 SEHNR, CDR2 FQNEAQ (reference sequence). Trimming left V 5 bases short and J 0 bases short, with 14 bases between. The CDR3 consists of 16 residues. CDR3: CASSPRGGTAKNIQYF. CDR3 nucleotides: TGTGCCAGCAGCCCTAGGGGGGGGACAGCCAAAAACATTCAGTACTTC. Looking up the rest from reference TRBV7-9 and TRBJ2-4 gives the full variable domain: DTGVSQNPRHKITKRGQNVTFRCDPISEHNRLYWYRQTLGQGPEFLTYFQNEAQLEKSRLLSDRFSAERPKGSFSTLEIQRTEQGDSAMYLCASSPRGGTAKNIQYFGAGTRLSVL.

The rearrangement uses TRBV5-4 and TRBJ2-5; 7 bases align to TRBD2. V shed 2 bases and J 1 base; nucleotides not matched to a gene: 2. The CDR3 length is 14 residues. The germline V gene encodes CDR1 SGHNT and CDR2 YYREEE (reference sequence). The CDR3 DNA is TGTGCCAGCAGCTTTGAGCGGGGCCAAGAGACCCAGTACTTC. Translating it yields CASSFERGQETQYF.

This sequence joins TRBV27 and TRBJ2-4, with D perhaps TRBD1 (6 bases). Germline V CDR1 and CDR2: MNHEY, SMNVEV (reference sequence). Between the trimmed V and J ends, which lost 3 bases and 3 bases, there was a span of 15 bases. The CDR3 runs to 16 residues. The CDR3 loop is CASSLNRASIKNIQYF. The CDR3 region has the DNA TGTGCCAGCAGTTTGAACAGGGCCTCGATCAAAAACATTCAGTACTTC.

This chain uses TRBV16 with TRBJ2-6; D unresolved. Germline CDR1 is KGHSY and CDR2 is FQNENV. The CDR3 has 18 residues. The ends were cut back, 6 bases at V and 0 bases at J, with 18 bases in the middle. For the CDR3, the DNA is TGTGCCAGCAGTCCCCACGCGTCAGGTTCCTCTGGGGCCAACGTCCTGACTTTC. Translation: CASSPHASGSSGANVLTF.

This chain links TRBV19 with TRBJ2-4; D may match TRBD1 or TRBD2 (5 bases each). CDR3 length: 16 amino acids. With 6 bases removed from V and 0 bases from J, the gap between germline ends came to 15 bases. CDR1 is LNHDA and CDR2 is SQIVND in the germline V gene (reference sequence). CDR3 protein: CASRPLGELAKNIQYF. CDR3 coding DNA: TGTGCCAGTAGGCCACTAGGGGAGCTAGCCAAAAACATTCAGTACTTC.

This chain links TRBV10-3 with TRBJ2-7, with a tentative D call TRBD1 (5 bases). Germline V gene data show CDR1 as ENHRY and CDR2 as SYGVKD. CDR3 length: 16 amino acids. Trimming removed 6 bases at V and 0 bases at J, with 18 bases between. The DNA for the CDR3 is TGTGCCATCAGGATCCCCGACAGCCCAGTCTCCTACGAGCAGTACTTC. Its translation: CAIRIPDSPVSYEQYF.

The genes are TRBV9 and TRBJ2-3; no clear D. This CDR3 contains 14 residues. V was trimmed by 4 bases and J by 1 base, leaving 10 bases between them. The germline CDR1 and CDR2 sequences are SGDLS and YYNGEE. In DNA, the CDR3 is TGTGCCAGCAGCCCCCGTGTTCGCACAGATACGCAGTATTTT. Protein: CASSPRVRTDTQYF.

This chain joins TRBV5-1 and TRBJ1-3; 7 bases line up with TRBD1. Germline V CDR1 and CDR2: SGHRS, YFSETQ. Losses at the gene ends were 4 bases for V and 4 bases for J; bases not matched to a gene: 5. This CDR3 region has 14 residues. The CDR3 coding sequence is TGCGCCAGCAGCCCAGGGGGGGTCGGAAACACCATATATTTT. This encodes CASSPGGVGNTIYF.

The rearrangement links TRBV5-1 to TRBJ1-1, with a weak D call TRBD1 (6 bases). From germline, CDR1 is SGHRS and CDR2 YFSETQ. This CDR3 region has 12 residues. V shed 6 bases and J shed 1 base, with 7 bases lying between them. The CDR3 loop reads CASKQGNTEAFF. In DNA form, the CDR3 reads TGCGCCAGCAAACAGGGGAACACTGAAGCTTTCTTT.

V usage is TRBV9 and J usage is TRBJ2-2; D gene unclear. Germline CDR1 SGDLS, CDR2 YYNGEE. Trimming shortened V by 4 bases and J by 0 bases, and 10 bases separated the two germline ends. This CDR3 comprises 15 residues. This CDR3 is CASSPKRTNTGELFF. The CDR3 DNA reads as TGTGCCAGCAGCCCCAAGAGGACGAACACCGGGGAGCTGTTTTTT. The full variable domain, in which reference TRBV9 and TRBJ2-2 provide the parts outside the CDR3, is DSGVTQTPKHLITATGQRVTLRCSPRSGDLSVYWYQQSLDQGLQFLIQYYNGEERAKGNILERFSAQQFPDLHSELNLSSLELGDSALYFCASSPKRTNTGELFFGEGSRLTVL.

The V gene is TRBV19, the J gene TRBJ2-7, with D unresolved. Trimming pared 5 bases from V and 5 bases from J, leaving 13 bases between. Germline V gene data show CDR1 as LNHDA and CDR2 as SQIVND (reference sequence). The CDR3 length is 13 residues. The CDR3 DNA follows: TGTGCCAGTAGTGCTGGTTCTGCCCACGAGCAGTACTTC. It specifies CASSAGSAHEQYF. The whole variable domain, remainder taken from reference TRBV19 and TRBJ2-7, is DGGITQSPKYLFRKEGQNVTLSCEQNLNHDAMYWYRQDPGQGLRLIYYSQIVNDFQKGDIAEGYSVSREKKESFPLTVTSAQKNPTAFYLCASSAGSAHEQYFGPGTRLTVT.

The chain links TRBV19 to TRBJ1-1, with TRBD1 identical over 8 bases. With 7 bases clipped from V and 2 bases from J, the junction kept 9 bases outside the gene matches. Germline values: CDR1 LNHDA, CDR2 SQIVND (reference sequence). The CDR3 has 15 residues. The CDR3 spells CASTTPTGVNTEAFF. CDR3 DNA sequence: TGTGCCAGTACCACTCCGACAGGGGTCAACACTGAAGCTTTCTTT. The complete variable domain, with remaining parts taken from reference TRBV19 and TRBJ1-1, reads DGGITQSPKYLFRKEGQNVTLSCEQNLNHDAMYWYRQDPGQGLRLIYYSQIVNDFQKGDIAEGYSVSREKKESFPLTVTSAQKNPTAFYLCASTTPTGVNTEAFFGQGTRLTVV.

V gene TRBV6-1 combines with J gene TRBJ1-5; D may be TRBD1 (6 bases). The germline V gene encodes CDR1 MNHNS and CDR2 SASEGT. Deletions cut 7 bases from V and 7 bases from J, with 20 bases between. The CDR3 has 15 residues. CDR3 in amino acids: CASTYPGGGNQPQHF. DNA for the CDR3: TGTGCCAGCACCTACCCCGGGGGCGGGAACCAGCCCCAGCATTTT.

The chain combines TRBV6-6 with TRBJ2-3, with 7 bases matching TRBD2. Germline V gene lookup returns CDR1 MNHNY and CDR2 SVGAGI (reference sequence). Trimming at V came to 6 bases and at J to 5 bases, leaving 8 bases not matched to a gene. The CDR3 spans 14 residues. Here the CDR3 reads CASSRGGPKDTQYF. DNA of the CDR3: TGTGCCAGCAGCCGGGGAGGGCCCAAAGATACGCAGTATTTT.

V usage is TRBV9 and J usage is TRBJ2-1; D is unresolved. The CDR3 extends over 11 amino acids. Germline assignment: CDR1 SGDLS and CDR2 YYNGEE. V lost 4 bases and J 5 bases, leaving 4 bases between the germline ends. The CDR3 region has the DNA TGTGCCAGCAGCCCTCACAATGAGCAGTTCTTC. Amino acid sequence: CASSPHNEQFF.

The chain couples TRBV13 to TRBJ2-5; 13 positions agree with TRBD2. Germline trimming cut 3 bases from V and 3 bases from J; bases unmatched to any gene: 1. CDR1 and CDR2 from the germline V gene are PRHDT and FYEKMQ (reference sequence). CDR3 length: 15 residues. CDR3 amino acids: CASSFGTSGEETQYF. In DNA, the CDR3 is TGTGCCAGCAGCTTTGGGACTAGCGGGGAAGAGACCCAGTACTTC.

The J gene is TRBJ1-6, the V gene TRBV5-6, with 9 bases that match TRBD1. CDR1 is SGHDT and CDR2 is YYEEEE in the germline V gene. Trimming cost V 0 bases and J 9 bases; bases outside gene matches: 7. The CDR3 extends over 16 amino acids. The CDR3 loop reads CASSLVGQGSSSPLHF. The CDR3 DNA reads TGTGCCAGCAGCTTGGTGGGACAGGGCAGTTCTTCACCCCTCCACTTT.

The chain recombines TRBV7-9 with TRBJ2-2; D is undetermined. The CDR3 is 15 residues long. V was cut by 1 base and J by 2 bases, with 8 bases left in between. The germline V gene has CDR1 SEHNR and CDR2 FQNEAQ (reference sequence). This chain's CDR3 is CASSLVQINTGELFF. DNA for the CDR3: TGTGCCAGCAGCTTAGTACAGATAAACACCGGGGAGCTGTTTTTT.